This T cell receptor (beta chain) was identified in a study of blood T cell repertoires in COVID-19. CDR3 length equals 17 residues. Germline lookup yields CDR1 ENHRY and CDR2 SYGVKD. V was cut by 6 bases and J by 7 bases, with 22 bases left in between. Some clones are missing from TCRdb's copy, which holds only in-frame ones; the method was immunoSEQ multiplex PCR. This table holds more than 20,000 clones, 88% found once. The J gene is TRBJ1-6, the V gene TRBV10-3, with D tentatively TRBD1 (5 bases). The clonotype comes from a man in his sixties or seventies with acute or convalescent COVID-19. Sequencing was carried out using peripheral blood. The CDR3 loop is CAIRGREGSPENSPLHF. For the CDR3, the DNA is TGTGCCATCAGGGGCAGGGAAGGCTCCCCGGAGAATTCACCCCTCCACTTT.